These 24 T cell receptor beta chains came from one sample sequenced in a study of T-cell memory formation after mild COVID-19 (dated by TCRdb to about 2021). Library construction relied on 5' RACE. The listed sequencing device is Illumina NovaSeq 6000. The public reads were reprocessed in TCRdb via fastp at Q25 and MiXCR, keeping in-frame beta chains. Entries that share a CDR3 protein sequence are merged under the most common genes and DNA. Counted in this sample were about 130,000 distinct CDR3 sequences; over 15% of them appeared once. Roughly 5% of the sample is in the top ten clones. Sequences were obtained from PBMCs or a T cell subset sorted from them (not recorded which). The receptors come from a man in his late teens or twenties who had mild COVID-19 (a few samples of this study predate the infection). The sample titles of this study are shuffled in the database, so cell type and time point are left out; the donor was told from shared clones.

This clonotype was seen only a few times. DNA for the CDR3: TGTGCCAGCAGCTTAGGGATGGACAGGCCGTATTCCCCACTGGATACGCAGTATTTT. Its translation: CASSLGMDRPYSPLDTQYF. The chain recombines TRBV7-9 with TRBJ2-3; 7 nucleotides line up with TRBD1. The CDR3 totals 19 residues. J lost 6 bases, V lost 1 base, and 19 bases had no gene match. The germline gives CDR1 SEHNR, CDR2 FQNEAQ (reference sequence).

The V and J genes are TRBV6-2 or TRBV6-3 and TRBJ2-7; 9 nucleotides line up with TRBD1. This CDR3 has 14 amino acids. J was trimmed by 6 bases and V by 6 bases; bases with no gene match: 9. Germline CDR1 and CDR2: MNHEY and SVGEGT. In DNA, the CDR3 is TGTGCCAGCAGCCGAGGGACAGGGAGGGGCGAGCAGTACTTC. It translates to CASSRGTGRGEQYF.

The table lists this clonotype with a few counts. V and J are TRBV28 and TRBJ2-4, with D unclear. The V end was cut by 7 bases, the J end by 1 base, with 17 bases between. The CDR3 has 16 residues. Per the germline V gene, CDR1 is MDHEN and CDR2 is SYDVKM. The CDR3 DNA is TGTGCCAGCACCTCTGGGTGGATTGGTGCCAAAAACATTCAGTACTTC. This encodes CASTSGWIGAKNIQYF.

The CDR3 nucleotides are TGTGCCACCGCGGCCCAAGCGGGGGTGTACAATGAGCAGTTCTTC. This translates into CATAAQAGVYNEQFF. The chain combines TRBV12-3 or TRBV12-4 with TRBJ2-1, with TRBD2 identical over 8 bases. The V and J ends lost 10 bases and 4 bases, in that order; junction bases with no gene match: 12. This CDR3 has 15 residues.

The chain employs TRBV4-1 and TRBJ2-3; tentatively, D is TRBD2 (6 bases). CDR1 and CDR2 (germline): MGHRA, YSYEKL. The CDR3 has 16 amino acids. Trimming cost V 0 bases and J 4 bases, with 14 bases left between them. The chain's CDR3 is CASSQEWRAGPDTQYF. CDR3 in DNA: TGCGCCAGCAGCCAAGAGTGGAGGGCAGGGCCAGATACGCAGTATTTT.

This clonotype was picked up a small number of times. This chain links TRBV7-9 with TRBJ1-1; D is ambiguous. The CDR3 is 13 residues long. Germline V gene lookup returns CDR1 SEHNR and CDR2 FQNEAQ (reference sequence). V dropped 3 bases and J dropped 6 bases, with 11 bases sitting between them. Here the CDR3 reads CASSFLPGSEAFF. The CDR3 DNA follows: TGTGCCAGCAGCTTCCTCCCAGGCTCTGAAGCTTTCTTT.

The chain carries TRBV24-1 and TRBJ2-3, with 7 positions matching TRBD1. Germline-derived CDR1 and CDR2 are KGHDR and SFDVKD. This CDR3 comprises 14 residues. V trimming: 9 bases; J trimming: 2 bases; junction bases outside the gene matches: 7. The CDR3 region has the DNA TGTGCCACCGCGACCGGGACAGCCACAGATACGCAGTATTTT. This translates into CATATGTATDTQYF.

As for this clonotype: Germline and junction disagree at one end, which may indicate a read error. The chain uses TRBV2 and TRBJ2-3, with unresolved D. CDR3 length equals 10 residues. CDR1 SNHLY and CDR2 FYNNEI come from the germline V gene. The CDR3 protein is CASKSDPSDF. The DNA of the CDR3 is TGTGCCAGCAAATCTGACCCCTCAGATTTT.

This clonotype occurred a few times. CDR3 coding DNA: TGCAGTGCTTTCATCTCCGAGGAAGATACGCAGTATTTT. Residues: CSAFISEEDTQYF. This chain connects TRBV20-1 to TRBJ2-3; no firm D call. CDR1 is DFQATT and CDR2 is SNEGSKA in the germline V gene (reference sequence). Deletions cut 5 bases from V and 5 bases from J, with 14 bases between. This CDR3 has 13 amino acids.

In its sample, this clonotype was seen many times. The genes are TRBV5-1 and TRBJ2-5; D call uncertain. Germline lookup yields CDR1 SGHRS and CDR2 YFSETQ. Between the trimmed V and J ends, which lost 4 bases and 2 bases, there was a span of 9 bases. The CDR3 sequence is 13 residues long. CDR3 in DNA: TGCGCCAGCAGCATGATAGTACAAGAGACCCAGTACTTC. It translates to CASSMIVQETQYF.

This clonotype was recorded only once. The rearrangement links TRBV7-3 to TRBJ1-5; D gene unclear. The germline gives CDR1 SGHTA, CDR2 FQGTGA. Between the trimmed V and J ends, which lost 8 bases and 7 bases, there was a span of 30 bases. The CDR3 has 18 residues. CDR3 sequence: CASSPRRVLNLRVQPQHF. DNA for the CDR3: TGTGCCAGCTCACCGAGGCGGGTGCTCAACCTCCGAGTACAGCCCCAGCATTTT.

This clonotype turned up a few times. V and J are TRBV23-1 and TRBJ2-3; D remains ambiguous. TRBV23-1 is an ORF for which the function is uncertain. V shed 6 bases and J shed 2 bases, with 12 bases lying between them. The CDR3 loop spans 14 amino acids. CDR3 residues: CASSPRENTDTQYF. The CDR3 coding sequence is TGCGCCAGCAGCCCTAGGGAAAACACAGATACGCAGTATTTT.

The table lists this clonotype with many counts. The chain couples TRBV10-1 to TRBJ2-2, with 7 bases identical to TRBD1. Germline V gene lookup returns CDR1 WNHNN and CDR2 SYGVQD (reference sequence). The CDR3 runs 16 residues. V gave up 0 bases and J gave up 1 base; unmatched junction bases: 2. The CDR3, as DNA: TGCGCCAGCAGTGAGTCGTGGACAGGGAACACCGGGGAGCTGTTTTTT. It encodes CASSESWTGNTGELFF.

The sample holds a few counts of this clonotype. The rearrangement joins TRBV18 to TRBJ1-1, with no clear D. The length of the CDR3 is 15 residues. The V gene's germline CDR1 is KGHSH and CDR2 LQKENI. The V end was cut by 0 bases, the J end by 6 bases, with 14 bases between. Here the CDR3 DNA reads TGTGCCAGCTCACCACCCAGATTCCCTCGGCCTGAAGCTTTCTTT. Translated: CASSPPRFPRPEAFF.

The chain couples TRBV25-1 to TRBJ2-2; possibly TRBD2 for D (7 bases). V dropped 6 bases and J dropped 1 base, with 18 bases sitting between them. Germline V lookup: CDR1 MGHDK, CDR2 SYGVNS. The CDR3 extends over 17 amino acids. In DNA, the CDR3 is TGTGCCAGCAGGAGCCGGGGGGCCCCCTGGAACACCGGGGAGCTGTTTTTT. Its translation: CASRSRGAPWNTGELFF. Together with reference TRBV25-1 and TRBJ2-2, the CDR3 gives the full variable domain: EADIYQTPRYLVIGTGKKITLECSQTMGHDKMYWYQQDPGMELHLIHYSYGVNSTEKGDLSSESTVSRIRTEHFPLTLESARPSHTSQYLCASRSRGAPWNTGELFFGEGSRLTVL.

This clonotype was picked up a small number of times. The chain uses TRBV27 and TRBJ1-5, with 8 bases identical to TRBD1. The ends lost 10 bases at V and 10 bases at J; junction bases unmatched: 9. The CDR3 totals 12 residues. The germline V gene encodes CDR1 MNHEY and CDR2 SMNVEV (reference sequence). This chain's CDR3 is CATTSGQEPQHF. The CDR3 DNA sequence: TGTGCCACCACCTCGGGACAGGAACCCCAGCATTTT.

The genes are TRBV28 and TRBJ2-5; perhaps TRBD1 as D (5 bases). V lost 5 bases to trimming and J lost 3 bases, with 10 bases between them. CDR3 size: 13 residues. Germline-derived CDR1 and CDR2 are MDHEN and SYDVKM. DNA for the CDR3: TGTGCCAGCAGTCGGAAGACAGAAGAGACCCAGTACTTC. This encodes CASSRKTEETQYF.

The chain recombines TRBV3-1 with TRBJ2-7; D possibly matches TRBD1 or TRBD2 (5 bases each). This CDR3 contains 13 residues. Germline CDR1 reads LGHDT; CDR2 reads YNNKEL (reference sequence). Trimming pared 4 bases from V and 3 bases from J, leaving 10 bases between. The chain's CDR3 is CASSRGRNYEQYV. The CDR3 DNA reads as TGTGCCAGCAGCCGGGGACGGAACTACGAGCAGTACGTC.

The CDR3 loop reads CASSLGSEYSDTQYF. The CDR3 coding sequence is TGTGCCAGCAGCTTGGGTAGCGAGTATTCAGATACGCAGTATTTT. The chain has TRBV7-3 and TRBJ2-3; possibly TRBD2 for D (5 bases). Trimming shortened V by 3 bases and J by 4 bases, and 14 bases separated the two germline ends. The CDR3 covers 15 residues. The germline gives CDR1 SGHTA, CDR2 FQGTGA.

In this sample, this clonotype turned up a few times. The chain combines TRBV5-1 with TRBJ1-1; 10 nucleotides line up with TRBD1. In germline, CDR1 is SGHRS, CDR2 YFSETQ. The CDR3 has 14 amino acids. With V trimmed by 0 bases and J by 7 bases, 3 bases remained unmatched. The CDR3 DNA sequence: TGCGCCAGCAGCTTGGTGGGACAGGGGCTTGAAGCTTTCTTT. Translating gives CASSLVGQGLEAFF.

Only one count was recorded for this clonotype. This chain connects TRBV7-3 to TRBJ2-2; D gene unclear. The germline V gene encodes CDR1 SGHTA and CDR2 FQGTGA. The length of the CDR3 is 15 residues. Trimming stripped 5 bases from V and 5 bases from J, with 15 bases between. The DNA of the CDR3 is TGTGCCAGCAGCCTCCAGGCCGCCGTTACCGGGGAGCTGTTTTTT. Translation gives CASSLQAAVTGELFF.

This clonotype was seen more than once but under ten times. Here the CDR3 DNA reads TGTGCCAGCAGCTTAGCCCGGTTAAGGCCCCACAATGAGCAGTTCTTC. It codes for CASSLARLRPHNEQFF. This chain joins TRBV7-2 and TRBJ2-1, with D uncertain. Germline loops: CDR1 SGHTA, CDR2 FQGNSA. Deletions cut 0 bases from V and 5 bases from J, with 14 bases between. This CDR3 has 16 amino acids.

This chain links TRBV19 with TRBJ2-5; D uncertain. CDR3 length: 13 amino acids. Germline V gene data show CDR1 as LNHDA and CDR2 as SQIVND (reference sequence). With 3 bases removed from V and 4 bases from J, the gap between germline ends came to 9 bases. CDR3 in amino acids: CASSIGMGETQYF. The CDR3 DNA reads as TGTGCCAGTAGTATCGGCATGGGAGAGACCCAGTACTTC. Full variable domain (remainder filled in from reference TRBV19 and TRBJ2-5): DGGITQSPKYLFRKEGQNVTLSCEQNLNHDAMYWYRQDPGQGLRLIYYSQIVNDFQKGDIAEGYSVSREKKESFPLTVTSAQKNPTAFYLCASSIGMGETQYFGPGTRLLVL.

This chain uses TRBV12-3 or TRBV12-4 with TRBJ1-5; the D gene is possibly TRBD1 (5 bases). There are 14 residues in the CDR3. With 8 bases removed from V and 3 bases from J, the gap between germline ends came to 14 bases. The CDR3 protein is CASRPGLNNQPQHF. CDR3 nucleotides: TGTGCCAGCCGACCGGGACTAAACAATCAGCCCCAGCATTTT.